The 15 T cell receptor beta chains in this list originate from one sample, sequenced in a study of CD4 T cells in relation to SARS-CoV-2 and coronaviruses. The data were produced by immunoSEQ multiplex PCR, yet TCRdb's version contains in-frame clones alone and is incomplete. This table has 50,000 to 65,000 clones, about 91% appearing once. The sequencing input was naive CD4+ T cells from PBMCs. The subset denotes: naive CD4+ T cells isolated by negative enrichment. Receptors originate from an adult with COVID-19.

This clone showed up just once. The V gene is TRBV20-1, the J gene TRBJ2-7; tentatively, D is TRBD2 (6 bases). V was pared by 5 bases and J by 6 bases, with 11 bases between. Germline V gene lookup returns CDR1 DFQATT and CDR2 SNEGSKA (reference sequence). The CDR3 covers 11 residues. CDR3 amino acids: CSAFLTSEQYF. The CDR3 DNA is TGCAGTGCTTTCCTGACTAGCGAGCAGTACTTC.

This clone was seen just once. The chain uses TRBV2 and TRBJ1-5; weak D call: TRBD1 (5 bases). V was cut by 5 bases and J by 3 bases, with 11 bases left in between. The V gene's germline CDR1 is SNHLY and CDR2 FYNNEI. The CDR3 sequence is 14 residues long. The CDR3 reads CASSLDRFNQPQHF. The CDR3 DNA follows: TGTGCCAGCAGTCTCGACAGATTCAATCAGCCCCAGCATTTT.

V is TRBV6-1 and J is TRBJ2-7; 7 bases fit TRBD2. The CDR3 sequence is 17 residues long. Germline V gives CDR1 MNHNS, CDR2 SASEGT. Trimming removed 1 base from V and 2 bases from J; junction bases left unmatched: 11. CDR3 residues: CASSEVLLGGRPYEQYF. CDR3 nucleotides: TGTGCCAGCAGTGAAGTCCTCCTTGGCGGGAGACCCTACGAGCAGTACTTC.

This rearrangement joins TRBV7-9 to TRBJ2-1, with TRBD2 identical over 10 bases. Germline V gives CDR1 SEHNR, CDR2 FQNEAQ (reference sequence). This CDR3 is built from 16 residues. The V gene end was trimmed by 4 bases and the J gene end by 8 bases; junction bases not matched to a gene: 11. The CDR3 coding sequence is TGTGCCAGCAGCTCTCAAGCGGGAGGGCCGATGGATGAGCAGTTCTTC. Translating it yields CASSSQAGGPMDEQFF.

The chain uses TRBV28 and TRBJ1-4; D ambiguous. V lost 2 bases and J lost 2, with 9 bases in between. The CDR3 extends over 15 amino acids. Per germline, CDR1 MDHEN and CDR2 SYDVKM. CDR3 region: CASSLRMVTNEKLFF. The DNA of the CDR3 is TGTGCCAGCAGTTTACGTATGGTTACTAATGAAAAACTGTTTTTT.

This chain joins TRBV5-5 and TRBJ2-3, with 12 bases identical to TRBD2. With 4 bases clipped from V and 4 bases from J, the junction kept 4 bases outside the gene matches. CDR3 length: 15 amino acids. The germline V gene has CDR1 SGHKS and CDR2 YYEKEE (reference sequence). The CDR3 region has the DNA TGTGCCAGCAGCCGCAGACTAGCGGGAGCAGATACGCAGTATTTT. Amino acids: CASSRRLAGADTQYF.

The chain uses TRBV2 and TRBJ2-1; 7 nucleotides agree with TRBD2. Germline V CDR1 and CDR2: SNHLY, FYNNEI. With 4 bases clipped from V and 7 bases from J, the junction kept 13 bases outside the gene matches. The CDR3 length is 16 residues. CDR3 in amino acids: CASSARDYFLSNEQFF. Here the CDR3 DNA reads TGTGCCAGCAGTGCCCGGGACTACTTCTTGTCTAATGAGCAGTTCTTC. Looking up the rest from reference TRBV2 and TRBJ2-1 gives the full variable domain: EPEVTQTPSHQVTQMGQEVILRCVPISNHLYFYWYRQILGQKVEFLVSFYNNEISEKSEIFDDQFSVERPDGSNFTLKIRSTKLEDSAMYFCASSARDYFLSNEQFFGPGTRLTVL.

The genes are TRBV19 and TRBJ1-2; 8 nucleotides agree with TRBD1. J lost 5 bases, V lost 3 bases, and 5 bases had no gene match. Germline-derived CDR1 and CDR2 are LNHDA and SQIVND (reference sequence). The CDR3 is 14 residues long. The CDR3 sequence is CASSIGRGPYGYTF. The CDR3 nucleotides are TGTGCCAGTAGTATCGGCAGGGGGCCGTATGGCTACACCTTC.

This clone was observed a few times. V and J are TRBV19 and TRBJ2-1, with TRBD2 as a possible D gene (6 bases). The V end was cut by 3 bases, the J end by 9 bases, with 18 bases between. Germline assignment: CDR1 LNHDA and CDR2 SQIVND (reference sequence). The CDR3 has 15 amino acids. The CDR3 region is CASSMGRLGRPEQFF. The CDR3 bases are TGTGCCAGTAGTATGGGGAGACTAGGTCGCCCTGAGCAGTTCTTC.

The chain recombines TRBV10-3 with TRBJ1-5; D is unresolved. CDR3 length: 15 amino acids. Germline CDR1 and CDR2: ENHRY and SYGVKD. Trimming shortened V by 0 bases and J by 3 bases, and 9 bases separated the two germline ends. CDR3 nucleotide sequence: TGTGCCATCAGTGAGTCCGGCCAAAACAATCAGCCCCAGCATTTT. It specifies CAISESGQNNQPQHF.

The genes are TRBV12-3 or TRBV12-4 and TRBJ2-3; possible D gene TRBD2, 5 bases. Between the trimmed V and J ends, which lost 5 bases and 5 bases, there was a span of 11 bases. The CDR3 is made up of 13 amino acids. Written as DNA, the CDR3 is TGTGCCAGCAGTGAGCGGAAGATAGATACGCAGTATTTT. Residues: CASSERKIDTQYF.

The gene calls are TRBV6-5 and TRBJ2-2; D is unresolved. The V gene's germline CDR1 is MNHEY and CDR2 SVGAGI. This CDR3 contains 12 residues. The germline V and J ends were trimmed by 6 bases and 6 bases, with 8 bases remaining between them. In DNA, the CDR3 is TGTGCCAGCAGGCCCCACCCCGGGGAGCTGTTTTTT. Translated: CASRPHPGELFF.

This clone came up once. V and J are TRBV5-1 and TRBJ2-5; no clear D gene. The length of the CDR3 is 16 residues. Germline V gene data show CDR1 as SGHRS and CDR2 as YFSETQ. The ends were cut back, 0 bases at V and 2 bases at J, with 14 bases in the middle. The CDR3 bases are TGCGCCAGCAGCTTGGGGACCGAACTCGGACAAGAGACCCAGTACTTC. It translates to CASSLGTELGQETQYF. The variable domain in full, with the rest retrieved from reference TRBV5-1 and TRBJ2-5, is KAGVTQTPRYLIKTRGQQVTLSCSPISGHRSVSWYQQTPGQGLQFLFEYFSETQRNKGNFPGRFSGRQFSNSRSEMNVSTLELGDSALYLCASSLGTELGQETQYFGPGTRLLVL.

J is TRBJ1-4 and V is TRBV5-6, with 7 nucleotides matching TRBD1. This CDR3 contains 16 residues. V shed 2 bases, J shed 4 bases, and the junction held 8 bases outside the gene matches. Germline values: CDR1 SGHDT, CDR2 YYEEEE. CDR3 residues: CASSLGGQLGNEKLFF. Here the CDR3 DNA reads TGTGCCAGCAGCTTAGGGGGACAGCTGGGTAATGAAAAACTGTTTTTT.

The chain couples TRBV18 to TRBJ2-6; the D is unclear. The V gene's germline CDR1 is KGHSH and CDR2 LQKENI. CDR3 length: 18 residues. V lost 1 base to trimming and J lost 0 bases, with 13 bases between them. CDR3 loop: CASSPRSIGFSGANVLTF. The CDR3 DNA reads TGTGCCAGCTCACCACGGTCGATTGGATTCTCTGGGGCCAACGTCCTGACTTTC.